This TCR beta chain was retrieved from a study of cytomegalovirus exposure and HLA in healthy donors. Findings and limits, study-wide: Presence/absence analysis assumed near-uniform sequencing depth across donors.

A multiplex PCR was run with 60 Vbeta primers and 13 Jbeta primers. Assay: immunoSEQ multiplex PCR; the TCRdb copy retains only in-frame clones and omits some. Of 180,000 or so clones detected, about 88% appear once; the ten largest clones hold approximately 0.31%. With respect to this clone: The antigen remains unidentified.

The germline gives CDR1 MDHEN, CDR2 SYDVKM. The CDR3 has 15 amino acids. The V gene lost 7 bases and the J gene lost 1 base, with 13 bases spanning the gap. The gene calls are TRBV28 and TRBJ2-2, with D maybe TRBD2 (6 bases). The TCR was taken from a woman in her 30s in good health and CMV-seronegative. Source material: PBMCs. The CDR3 here is CASTVTGENTGELFF. CDR3 DNA sequence: TGTGCCAGCACCGTAACGGGGGAGAACACCGGGGAGCTGTTTTTT.